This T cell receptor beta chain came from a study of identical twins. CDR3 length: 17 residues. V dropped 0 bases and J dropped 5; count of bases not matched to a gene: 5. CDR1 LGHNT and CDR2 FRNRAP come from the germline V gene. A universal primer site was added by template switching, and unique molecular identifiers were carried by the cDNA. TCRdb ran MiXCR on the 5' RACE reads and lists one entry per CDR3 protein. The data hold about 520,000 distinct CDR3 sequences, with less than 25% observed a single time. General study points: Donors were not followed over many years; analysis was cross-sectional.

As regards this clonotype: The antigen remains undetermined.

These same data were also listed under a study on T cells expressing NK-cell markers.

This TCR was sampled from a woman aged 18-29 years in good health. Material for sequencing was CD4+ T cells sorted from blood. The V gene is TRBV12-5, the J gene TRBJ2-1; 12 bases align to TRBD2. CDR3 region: CASGLVLRLAGDNEQFF. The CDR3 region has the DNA TGTGCTAGTGGTTTGGTACTCCGACTAGCGGGAGACAATGAGCAGTTCTTC.